These T cell receptor beta chains were read from a single sample in a study of a mutant IDH1 vaccine in newly diagnosed glioma. Data came from immunoSEQ multiplex PCR; TCRdb stores just in-frame clones and leaves some out. This table holds about 88,000 clones, around 80% found once. The material was PBMCs, obtained from a glioma patient treated with radiotherapy, temozolomide or both. The source is a man aged 40-50 years with glioma. Some clones in this sample may be carry-over from other donors' samples. Each CDR3 is given without its conserved first and last residue.

v_call	cdr3_length	j_call	cdr3_aa
TRBV6-1	12	TRBJ1-1	ASSGFAGSTEAF
TRBV5-4	16	TRBJ1-4	ASSYGVPGQGAGEKLF
TRBV4-1	12	TRBJ2-7	ASSHLAESYEQY
TRBV18	11	TRBJ1-2	ASSPDNLPGYT
TRBV4-2	13	TRBJ1-1	ASSQDKDSYYPGF
TRBV9	12	TRBJ2-7	ASSAGQGIDEQY
TRBV15	11	TRBJ1-2	ATSLGANYGYT
TRBV2	9	TRBJ2-3	ASRRTDTQY
TRBV5-1	12	TRBJ2-3	ASTGGTGTDTQY
TRBV19	12	TRBJ1-1	ASTGTVRNTEAF
TRBV19	10	TRBJ1-1	ASSPRNTEAF
TRBV5-6	14	TRBJ2-2	ASSLVGGRVTGELF
TRBV19	17	TRBJ1-1	ASSSAGGAREERNTEAF
TRBV10-3	10	TRBJ1-2	AMGTFVYGYT
TRBV6-5	12	TRBJ1-2	ASSRMQGDYGYT
TRBV6-5	11	TRBJ1-2	ASSTQGVYGYT
TRBV5-1	13	TRBJ2-2	ASSLAEKNTGELF
TRBV10-2	11	TRBJ1-6	ASTVGTNSPLH
TRBV6-6	11	TRBJ1-1	ASSNQGGTEAF
TRBV30	9	TRBJ2-7	AWSVSYEQY
TRBV21-1	15	TRBJ2-3	ASSTAMGQLRTDTQY
TRBV9	13	TRBJ1-6	ASSVAPGADSPLH
TRBV5-5	14	TRBJ1-6	ASSHILRGPNSPLH
TRBV5-8	15	TRBJ2-3	ASSPGTSGDSTDTQY
TRBV4-1	12	TRBJ1-2	ASSQVAGGDGYT
TRBV4-2	14	TRBJ1-1	ASSQNQGAGRTEAF
TRBV19	12	TRBJ2-7	ASTPSVYDYEQY
TRBV5-1	14	TRBJ1-1	ASSLGQGAIDTEAF
TRBV6-1	10	TRBJ1-5	ASSEAMQPQH
TRBV4-1	12	TRBJ2-5	ASSQVPFLDTQY
TRBV2	12	TRBJ1-1	ASSESSLVTEAF
TRBV7-2	11	TRBJ1-2	ASSPTGLYGYT
TRBV7-9	12	TRBJ2-7	ASSLSQNSYEQY
TRBV18	13	TRBJ2-7	ASSPGLAGDYEQY
TRBV13	15	TRBJ2-2	ASSLGYRRRGTGELF
TRBV4-1	14	TRBJ2-7	ASSQVVAGGFYEQY
TRBV30	13	TRBJ2-3	AWSHPGRNTDTQY
TRBV2	14	TRBJ2-7	ASSATGRTDTYEQY
TRBV25-1	15	TRBJ2-5	ASSEKSLATSAETQY
TRBV5-1	14	TRBJ2-5	ASSWSRDGRVETQY
TRBV2	8	TRBJ1-2	ASRLDGYT
TRBV5-1	11	TRBJ1-1	ASSPSVNTEAF
TRBV2	11	TRBJ1-6	ASRGVANSPLH
TRBV29-1	8	TRBJ1-6	SVLPGPPH
TRBV2	12	TRBJ1-2	ASSLRGANYGYT
TRBV6-5	12	TRBJ1-2	ASSPPFGGGGYT
TRBV9	14	TRBJ2-7	ASSVDQGGLAYEQY
TRBV27	14	TRBJ2-6	ASSLGSGTGANVLT
TRBV4-1	13	TRBJ1-2	ASSRASNPPYGYT
TRBV19	14	TRBJ2-7	ASSMIGTENWGEQY
TRBV5-1	12	TRBJ1-5	ASSLGDGNQPQH
TRBV30	12	TRBJ1-5	AWSEGLSNQPQH
TRBV5-1	13	TRBJ1-5	ASSLGPGQHQPQH
TRBV2	12	TRBJ1-1	ASRKTDLGTEAF
TRBV2	11	TRBJ1-6	ATRETNNSPLH